This TCR beta chain is from a study of cytomegalovirus exposure and HLA in healthy donors (dated by TCRdb to between 2016 and 2019). Concerning the study at large: An earlier analysis of some 500 of the donors reported approximately 270 Gb of sequence data and roughly 110 million unique TCR beta sequences from roughly 200 million T cells. Rather than using new phenotypic data, the later analysis identified candidate immune exposures from TCR beta sequences and from how often those sequences occurred across donors. An earlier analysis of several hundred of the donors applied high-throughput TCR beta sequencing to assess whether each TCR beta V gene segment acted as functional or pseudogenic. HLA typing covered class I and class II loci at four-digit resolution. Every discovery cohort repertoire had been produced on one sequencing platform. Because of strong linkage in the cohort, five DR-DQ haplotypes were treated as single units for association and clustering. In a later genetic analysis, genome-wide SNP genotypes for about 55% of the roughly 700 donors were used, and that subset was treated as a discovery cohort. Approximately 310 gigabases of sequencing data and 78 million or so unique TCR sequences were included in an early release covering about 600 HLA-typed donors. The genetic ancestry cluster associated with self-reported Caucasian donors included around 76% of the approximately 400 genotyped donors. The study used immunosequencing to profile the T cell repertoires of under 700 subjects and linked those repertoires to cytomegalovirus serostatus. Typing coverage varied by locus: about 629-630 donors for A, B, C, DRB1 and DQB1; more than 500 for DQA1; over 600 for DPA1; roughly 450 for DPB1. In a later analysis, previously published TCR beta repertoires from 600 to 850 donors were re-analyzed and high-resolution HLA genotyping was added so that TCR occurrence patterns could be studied. High-throughput TCR immunosequencing, statistical association of individual TCRs with disease status, and machine learning were combined to predict cytomegalovirus infection status. Across under 500 genotyped donors of the cohort, an average of approximately 240,000 unique TCR beta nucleotide sequences per donor were sequenced, and around 19% of those sequences were non-productive. The study was designed to test whether signatures of past pathogen exposure could be identified by cataloging public T cell receptors. Donor age, sex, ethnicity and CMV serostatus were compiled alongside the repertoire data. Along with the approximately 620-subject first cohort, a separate validation cohort of over 90 different subjects was used. Points the paper makes about the study in general: The only immune exposure information available for the cohort was CMV serostatus. A further reported finding was that TCR beta sequences accurately predicted the HLA-A and HLA-B alleles for most subjects in the first cohort. Because HLA typing was missing for some donors at each locus, association tests included only the typed subset. Compared with the approximately 670-donor mean, donors in an Asian-associated ancestry cluster had fewer N-insertions in productive TCRs, according to a later genetic analysis. A later analysis found that HLA-associated TCR beta chains were more clonally expanded and had lower generation probabilities than equally common non-associated chains. While some public TCRs were present in many individuals, most TCR sequences turned up only very rarely across donors. Three of the identified cytomegalovirus-associated TCR beta chains were confirmed in vitro to be specific for cytomegalovirus antigens. The classifier was reported to diagnose cytomegalovirus status with high specificity and sensitivity in both the original and validation cohorts. The earlier analysis of 450 to 700 of the donors excluded roughly 17 rarely observed V segments, including chromosome 9 orphons, because counts were too low. Correlated functional status among segregating V segments might reflect linkage disequilibrium, but an unknown experimental factor could not be ruled out. A cluster of highly shared sequence variants was judged likely to be a technical artifact of the sequencing pipeline. In a later analysis, most CMV-associated TCR beta chains were found to appear HLA-restricted, with HLA associations seemingly driven largely by CMV exposure. A later analysis found that TCR association rates varied across HLA loci, with DRB1 alleles showing the most associated TCRs and HLA-C alleles the fewest. The cohort was sequenced for TCR beta chains only, and without alpha or paired-chain data the features that could be detected were limited. An association between a missense DCLRE1C variant and V-gene and J-gene trimming of TCR beta chains was found in a later genetic analysis and replicated in an independent cohort. In an earlier analysis of approximately 590 of the donors, most TCR beta V segments appeared in productive rearrangements about 87% or about 30% of the time, broadly matching IMGT annotations. The study listed approximately 150 TCR beta chains as associated with cytomegalovirus. The authors suggested that the approach could potentially be extended to other disease states and immunological phenotypes. According to a later analysis, parvovirus B19, influenza, CMV and Epstein-Barr virus appeared linked to several top co-occurrence clusters. The 87-base-pair reads could not distinguish some IMGT-functional V segments, including TRBV6-2 and TRBV6-3, so those segments were excluded. Assigning TCR associations to individual alleles was difficult when HLA alleles, especially DR and DQ, strongly co-occurred. At a false discovery rate of 0.05, a later analysis linked roughly 17,000 TCR beta sequences to specific HLA alleles. Sequencing depth was assumed to be roughly uniform across donors in the presence/absence analyses, though that assumption may not hold.

About this clone itself: The antigen it binds to is not known. Qualities for individual bases were not recorded, and no much larger clone is one base off.

The cohort consisted of hundreds of healthy bone marrow donors. At the time of sampling, all cohort members were nominally healthy, though unrecorded immune exposures were likely present. CMV serostatus was positive for roughly 290 and negative for about half of the 666 cohort members, and was not recorded for this donor. A peripheral blood sample was provided by each donor, and peripheral blood mononuclear cells were used for TCR beta sequencing. Genomic DNA extraction from the blood cell samples was performed with the Qiagen DNeasy Blood Extraction Kit. V has 4 bases trimmed and J has 4 bases trimmed; junction bases matching no gene number 8. Measured from the cysteine to the phenylalanine, the CDR3 is 17 residues long. Only the CDR3 DNA is retained, 51 bases long and in frame from the first base. The germline V gene gives CDR1 as SGHTA and CDR2 as FQGTGA. The library was obtained by the immunoSEQ multiplex PCR assay. The multiplex PCR relied on a mix of 60 forward primers for TCR Vbeta segments and 13 reverse primers for TCR Jbeta segments. The CDR3 region of rearranged TCR beta genes was amplified from genomic DNA with a multiplex PCR assay. The Illumina HiSeq System was used to sequence the amplified TCR beta libraries as 87-base-pair reads. In the paper's pipeline: A later analysis tallied tens of millions of unique TCR beta chains across the 610 or so repertoires, and about 12 million of those chains were shared by two or more donors. Raw reads were error-corrected and collapsed into unique sequences with a nearest-neighbor algorithm that merged closely related sequences to remove PCR and sequencing errors. V, D and J gene segments were assigned by aligning CDR3 sequences to IMGT reference sequences. For a sequence to be retained, at least a six-nucleotide match to both a V gene segment and a J gene segment was required. A rearrangement was called productive if the CDR3 had no stop codons and remained in frame with V and J, and every other rearrangement was called non-productive. Following IMGT convention, CDR3 was defined as the stretch from the second conserved V-encoded cysteine to the conserved J-encoded phenylalanine. In an earlier analysis of approximately 500 of the donors, sequences lacking an unambiguous match to a single V gene segment were excluded. An earlier analysis of a few hundred of the donors classified V segments as functional when productive rearrangements were above 56.7% and as segregating when the standard deviation between donors was above 5%. A statistical classification framework was built for diagnosing cytomegalovirus status from the catalog of TCR beta chain sequences. V and J gene assignment, in a later analysis, came from comparing TCR nucleotide sequences with IMGT/GENE-DB human TR gene sequences. A later analysis assigned CDR3 sequences and most-parsimonious VDJ recombination scenarios with the TCRdist pipeline. In a later analysis, every TCR beta chain was defined by the combination of its CDR3 amino acid sequence and its V-gene family, and reads without a unique V-gene family were dropped. To address suspected cross-contamination and a sequencing artifact, a later analysis removed over 500 highly shared, low-generation-probability nucleotide sequences. A later analysis calculated a clonal expansion index for each public chain from normalized within-repertoire ranks of inferred template counts. In a later analysis, generation probabilities were computed with a VDJ recombination model fitted to out-of-frame rearrangements, and the resulting probabilities were checked against IGoR. In a later analysis, hypergeometric tests were used to score TCR-TCR, TCR-HLA and TCR-CMV co-occurrence, with a repertoire-size bias correction applied to TCR pairs. To estimate false discovery rates, a later analysis permuted the HLA or CMV assignments 20 times. In a later analysis, co-occurring TCRs were grouped using DBSCAN, and TCRdist sequence similarity was added for clustering within HLA-allele-positive subsets. Repertoires with fewer than 30,000 or more than 120,000 public chains, plus five repertoires with anomalous nucleotide sharing, were excluded from co-occurrence clustering. The table was pulled from immuneACCESS by TCRdb, which kept in-frame rearrangements only. Such tables lose some clones; where checked, under half of the loss comes from unresolved V genes, and the rest has no known cause. V and J calls plus clone size are reproduced from that table; the DNA served to infer D and trimming. This sample comprises over 200,000 clones, approximately 81% of them detected only once. Over 1% of the sample lies in the top ten.

The sample comprised PBMCs. The TCR sequence derives from a human donor in good health. The chain is assembled from TRBV7-3 and TRBJ2-5; 14 bases in the junction line up with TRBD2. CDR3 reads: CASSSGGTSGRRETQYF. The DNA sequence is TGTGCCAGCAGCTCTGGGGGGACTAGCGGGAGAAGAGAGACCCAGTACTTC.